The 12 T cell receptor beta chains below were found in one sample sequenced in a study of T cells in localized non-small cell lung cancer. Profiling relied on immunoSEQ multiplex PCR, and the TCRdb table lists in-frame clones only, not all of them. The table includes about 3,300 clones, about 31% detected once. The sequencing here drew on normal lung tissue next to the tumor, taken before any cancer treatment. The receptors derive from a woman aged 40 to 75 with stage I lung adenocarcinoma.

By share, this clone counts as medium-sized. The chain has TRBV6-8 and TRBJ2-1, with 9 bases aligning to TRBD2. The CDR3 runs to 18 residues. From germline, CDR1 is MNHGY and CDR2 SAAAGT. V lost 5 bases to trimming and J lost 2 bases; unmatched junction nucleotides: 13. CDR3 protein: CASSLTPTSGKAYNEQFF. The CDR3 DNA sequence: TGTGCCAGCAGTCTTACCCCGACTAGCGGTAAGGCCTACAATGAGCAGTTCTTC.

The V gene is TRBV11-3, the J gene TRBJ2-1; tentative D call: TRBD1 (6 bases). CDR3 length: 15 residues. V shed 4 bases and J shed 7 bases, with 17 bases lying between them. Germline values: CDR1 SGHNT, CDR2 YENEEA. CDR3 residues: CASSSGTLNGNEQFF. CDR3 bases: TGTGCCAGCAGCTCCGGGACACTCAATGGAAATGAGCAGTTCTTC. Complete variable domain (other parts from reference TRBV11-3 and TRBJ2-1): EAGVVQSPRYKIIEKKQPVAFWCNPISGHNTLYWYLQNLGQGPELLIRYENEEAVDDSQLPKDRFSAERLKGVDSTLKIQPAELGDSAVYLCASSSGTLNGNEQFFGPGTRLTVL.

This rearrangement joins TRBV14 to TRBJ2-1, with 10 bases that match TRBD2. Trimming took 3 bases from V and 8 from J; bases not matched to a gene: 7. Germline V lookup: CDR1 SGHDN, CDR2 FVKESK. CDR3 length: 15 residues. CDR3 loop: CASSQGLAPLDEQFF. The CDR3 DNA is TGTGCCAGCAGCCAGGGACTAGCGCCTTTAGATGAGCAGTTCTTC.

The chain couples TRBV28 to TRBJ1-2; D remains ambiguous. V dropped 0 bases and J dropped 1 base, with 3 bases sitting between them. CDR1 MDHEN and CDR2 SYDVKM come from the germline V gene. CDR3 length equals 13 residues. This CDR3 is CASSLWFNYGYTF. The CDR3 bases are TGTGCCAGCAGTTTATGGTTTAACTATGGCTACACCTTC.

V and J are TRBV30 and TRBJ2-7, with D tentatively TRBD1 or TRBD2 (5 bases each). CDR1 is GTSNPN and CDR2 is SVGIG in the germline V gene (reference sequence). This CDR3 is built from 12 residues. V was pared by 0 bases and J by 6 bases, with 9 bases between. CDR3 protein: CAWSVSGSEQYF. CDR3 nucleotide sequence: TGTGCCTGGAGTGTTTCAGGGAGCGAGCAGTACTTC. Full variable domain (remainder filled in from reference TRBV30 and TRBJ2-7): SQTIHQWPATLVQPVGSPLSLECTVEGTSNPNLYWYRQAAGRGLQLLFYSVGIGQISSEVPQNLSASRPQDRQFILSSKKLLLSDSGFYLCAWSVSGSEQYFGPGTRLTVT.

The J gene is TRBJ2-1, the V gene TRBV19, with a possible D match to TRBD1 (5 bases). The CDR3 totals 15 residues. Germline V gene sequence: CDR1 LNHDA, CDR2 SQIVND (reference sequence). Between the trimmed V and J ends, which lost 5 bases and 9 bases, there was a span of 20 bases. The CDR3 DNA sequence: TGTGCCAGTAGTGGTCAGGGCCCCCACATAGGTGAGCAGTTCTTC. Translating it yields CASSGQGPHIGEQFF.

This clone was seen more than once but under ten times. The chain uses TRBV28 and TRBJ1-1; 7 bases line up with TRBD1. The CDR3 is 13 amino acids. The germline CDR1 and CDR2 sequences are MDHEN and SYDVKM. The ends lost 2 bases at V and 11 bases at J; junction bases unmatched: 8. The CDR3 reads CASSLGQEGIAFF. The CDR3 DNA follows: TGTGCCAGCAGTTTAGGACAGGAGGGAATTGCTTTCTTT.

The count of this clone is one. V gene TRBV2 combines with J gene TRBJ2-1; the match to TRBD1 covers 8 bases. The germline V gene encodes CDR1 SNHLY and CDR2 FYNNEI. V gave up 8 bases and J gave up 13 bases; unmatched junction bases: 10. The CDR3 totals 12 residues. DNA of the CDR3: TGTGCCAGCGGCGGGACAGACAGGGGCCAGTTCTTC. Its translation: CASGGTDRGQFF.

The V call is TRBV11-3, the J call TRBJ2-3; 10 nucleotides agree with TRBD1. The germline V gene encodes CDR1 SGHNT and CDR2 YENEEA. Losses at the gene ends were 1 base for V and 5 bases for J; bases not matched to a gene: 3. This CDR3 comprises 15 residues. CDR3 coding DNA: TGTGCCAGCAGCTTAGGGACAGGGGGGCAAGATACGCAGTATTTT. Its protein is CASSLGTGGQDTQYF.

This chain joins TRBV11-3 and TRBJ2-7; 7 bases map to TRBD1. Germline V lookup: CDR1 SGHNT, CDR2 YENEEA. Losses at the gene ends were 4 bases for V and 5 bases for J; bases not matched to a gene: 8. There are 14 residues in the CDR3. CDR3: CASSSLGGRDEQYF. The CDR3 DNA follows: TGTGCCAGCAGCTCGTTAGGGGGCCGGGACGAGCAGTACTTC.

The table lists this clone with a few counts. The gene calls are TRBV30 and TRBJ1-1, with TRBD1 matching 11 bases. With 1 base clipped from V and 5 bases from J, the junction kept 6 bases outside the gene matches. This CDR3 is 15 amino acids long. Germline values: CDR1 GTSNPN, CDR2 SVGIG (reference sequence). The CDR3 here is CAWSGRTGGKTEAFF. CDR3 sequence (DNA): TGTGCCTGGAGTGGACGGACAGGGGGCAAGACTGAAGCTTTCTTT. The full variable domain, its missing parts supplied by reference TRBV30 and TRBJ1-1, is SQTIHQWPATLVQPVGSPLSLECTVEGTSNPNLYWYRQAAGRGLQLLFYSVGIGQISSEVPQNLSASRPQDRQFILSSKKLLLSDSGFYLCAWSGRTGGKTEAFFGQGTRLTVV.

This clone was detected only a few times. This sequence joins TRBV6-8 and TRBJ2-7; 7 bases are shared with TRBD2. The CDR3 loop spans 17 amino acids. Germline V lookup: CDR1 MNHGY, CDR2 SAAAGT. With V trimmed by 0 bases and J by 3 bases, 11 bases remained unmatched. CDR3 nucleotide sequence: TGTGCCAGCAGTTACTCCCTAGCGGAGCGTATCCTCTACGAGCAGTACTTC. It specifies CASSYSLAERILYEQYF.